A single sample is the source of the 20 T cell receptor beta chains below, sequenced in a study of cytomegalovirus exposure and HLA in healthy donors. The PCR had 60 Vbeta and 13 Jbeta primers. Sequencing used immunoSEQ multiplex PCR; TCRdb keeps in-frame clones, though not all of them. This table has around 200,000 clones, about 80% appearing once. The sequenced sample consisted of PBMCs. These receptors came from a woman between 35 and 50 years old in good health and CMV-seronegative.

The chain combines TRBV30 with TRBJ1-3; a weak D match, TRBD1 (6 bases). Trimming cost V 1 base and J 4 bases, with 11 bases left between them. The CDR3 contains 14 residues. CDR1 is GTSNPN and CDR2 is SVGIG in the germline V gene (reference sequence). The CDR3 DNA reads TGTGCCTGGAGTGCGGGGACATCCGGAAACACCATATATTTT. Residues: CAWSAGTSGNTIYF.

The chain employs TRBV5-1 and TRBJ1-4; 8 nucleotides match TRBD1. The germline V gene has CDR1 SGHRS and CDR2 YFSETQ. V dropped 1 base and J dropped 6; count of bases not matched to a gene: 2. This CDR3 has 14 residues. CDR3 nucleotides: TGCGCCAGCAGCTTGAACAGGGGGGATGAAAAACTGTTTTTT. This codes for CASSLNRGDEKLFF. Filled out from reference TRBV5-1 and TRBJ1-4, the complete variable domain reads KAGVTQTPRYLIKTRGQQVTLSCSPISGHRSVSWYQQTPGQGLQFLFEYFSETQRNKGNFPGRFSGRQFSNSRSEMNVSTLELGDSALYLCASSLNRGDEKLFFGSGTQLSVL.

J is TRBJ2-1 and V is TRBV21-1; the table names TRBD2, a call not compared with the DNA. TRBV21-1 is deemed a pseudogene. This CDR3 has 18 residues. CDR3 sequence reads: CASSPQGPGAGGRGEQFF. CDR3 in DNA: TGTGCCAGCAGCCCGCAGGGCCCCGGAGCGGGGGGGCGGGGTGAGCAGTTCTTC.

This rearrangement joins TRBV10-3 to TRBJ2-7, with 9 bases identical to TRBD1. The trim removed 2 bases at V and 0 bases at J, leaving 5 bases unmatched. CDR1 and CDR2 (germline): ENHRY, SYGVKD. The CDR3 extends over 16 amino acids. The CDR3 DNA reads as TGTGCCATCAGTGAGACGGACAGGGGAGGCTCCTACGAGCAGTACTTC. This translates into CAISETDRGGSYEQYF.

The chain recombines TRBV4-2 with TRBJ2-7; TRBD1 agrees at 9 bases. Per germline, CDR1 LGHNA and CDR2 YNFKEQ. This CDR3 contains 15 residues. The V and J ends lost 2 bases and 4 bases, in that order; junction bases with no gene match: 6. In DNA, the CDR3 is TGTGCCAGCAGCCAAACGGACAGGGGAATTTACGAGCAGTACTTC. Its translation: CASSQTDRGIYEQYF.

This clone was detected only once. The rearrangement uses TRBV29-1 and TRBJ1-5, with D possibly matching TRBD1 (6 bases). CDR1 is SQVTM, CDR2 ANQGSEA, per germline. This CDR3 comprises 14 residues. Trimming removed 6 bases from V and 1 base from J, with 13 bases in between. CDR3 protein: CSVITGRSNQPQHF. In DNA, the CDR3 is TGCAGCGTAATCACAGGGAGAAGCAATCAGCCCCAGCATTTT.

The sample holds a few counts of this clone. The V and J genes are TRBV5-4 and TRBJ2-2; a weak D match, TRBD2 (5 bases). V was shortened by 6 bases and J by 8 bases, with 14 bases between the two germline ends. There are 13 residues in the CDR3. Germline CDR1 SGHNT, CDR2 YYREEE (reference sequence). The CDR3 protein is CASTGEIEGELFF. In nucleotides, the CDR3 is TGTGCCAGCACCGGGGAAATCGAGGGGGAGCTGTTTTTT. The full variable domain, in which reference TRBV5-4 and TRBJ2-2 provide the parts outside the CDR3, is ETGVTQSPTHLIKTRGQQVTLRCSSQSGHNTVSWYQQALGQGPQFIFQYYREEENGRGNFPPRFSGLQFPNYSSELNVNALELDDSALYLCASTGEIEGELFFGEGSRLTVL.

The genes are TRBV4-2 and TRBJ1-4; the D is unclear. The V end was cut by 4 bases, the J end by 0 bases, with 12 bases between. The CDR3 totals 16 residues. CDR1 and CDR2 (germline): LGHNA, YNFKEQ. This CDR3 reads CASSLEPLATNEKLFF. CDR3 coding DNA: TGTGCCAGCAGCCTTGAGCCGCTTGCAACTAATGAAAAACTGTTTTTT.

The chain uses TRBV28 and TRBJ1-6; D remains ambiguous. This CDR3 region has 12 residues. Germline V gene lookup returns CDR1 MDHEN and CDR2 SYDVKM. V lost 5 bases to trimming and J lost 7 bases, with 6 bases between them. CDR3 nucleotide sequence: TGTGCCAGCAGTAGAGAGAATTCACCCCTCCACTTT. It yields the protein CASSRENSPLHF.

The CDR3 coding sequence is TGTGCCATCAGTGAGTCTGGCGGGGGGGTCTACAATGAGCAGTTCTTC. Residues: CAISESGGGVYNEQFF. The genes are TRBV10-3 and TRBJ2-1; TRBD2 matches at 9 bases. The CDR3 contains 16 residues. V lost 0 bases to trimming and J lost 3 bases; unmatched junction nucleotides: 3. CDR1 ENHRY and CDR2 SYGVKD come from the germline V gene.

The chain recombines TRBV6-1 with TRBJ1-2, with a weak D call TRBD1 (6 bases). CDR3 size: 13 residues. Germline lookup yields CDR1 MNHNS and CDR2 SASEGT. Trimming removed 2 bases from V and 4 bases from J, with 8 bases in between. The CDR3 protein is CASSEPQGYGYTF. CDR3 sequence (DNA): TGTGCCAGCAGTGAACCACAGGGCTATGGCTACACCTTC.

This clone was observed a few times. The chain is built from TRBV4-2 and TRBJ1-4; 7 bases agree with TRBD1. The CDR3 has 14 residues. The V gene end was trimmed by 0 bases and the J gene end by 11 bases; junction bases not matched to a gene: 6. The V gene's germline CDR1 is LGHNA and CDR2 YNFKEQ. This CDR3 reads CASSQEEGAGKLFF. CDR3 DNA sequence: TGTGCCAGCAGCCAAGAGGAGGGGGCAGGGAAACTGTTTTTT.

This clone has more than one count but fewer than ten. The rearrangement uses TRBV7-2 and TRBJ2-7; 9 nucleotides line up with TRBD2. There are 16 residues in the CDR3. The V and J ends lost 2 bases and 3 bases, in that order; junction bases with no gene match: 8. Germline V CDR1 and CDR2: SGHTA, FQGNSA. This chain's CDR3 is CASSLSPAGGFYEQYF. Here the CDR3 DNA reads TGTGCCAGCAGCTTATCTCCAGCGGGGGGATTCTACGAGCAGTACTTC.

The chain combines TRBV7-2 with TRBJ2-1; D is possibly TRBD1 (7 bases). The V end was cut by 3 bases, the J end by 7 bases, with 13 bases between. Germline CDR1 and CDR2: SGHTA and FQGNSA. The CDR3 covers 14 residues. The CDR3 is CASSLGGQPNEQFF. CDR3 DNA sequence: TGTGCCAGCAGCTTGGGGGGACAGCCGAATGAGCAGTTCTTC.

The sample holds one count of this clone. V and J are TRBV18 and TRBJ2-7; 7 nucleotides align to TRBD2. J was trimmed by 7 bases and V by 3 bases; bases with no gene match: 0. The V gene's germline CDR1 is KGHSH and CDR2 LQKENI. The length of the CDR3 is 11 residues. The CDR3 loop is CASSPGGEQYF. DNA of the CDR3: TGTGCCAGCTCACCCGGGGGGGAGCAGTACTTC.

The rearrangement joins TRBV27 to TRBJ2-3; D is ambiguous. There are 18 residues in the CDR3. Germline CDR1 reads MNHEY; CDR2 reads SMNVEV (reference sequence). The ends were cut back, 10 bases at V and 0 bases at J, with 26 bases in the middle. CDR3 DNA: TGTGCCACCACACCGATGTCAAGCGCACCGCCTAGCACAGATACGCAGTATTTT. As protein: CATTPMSSAPPSTDTQYF.

The chain links TRBV5-8 to TRBJ2-2; a weak D match, TRBD1 (5 bases). Germline lookup yields CDR1 SGHTS and CDR2 YDEGEE. The CDR3 extends over 14 amino acids. Deletions cut 3 bases from V and 5 bases from J, with 11 bases between. The CDR3 DNA is TGTGCCAGCAGCTCCGGACACATTACCGGGGAGCTGTTTTTT. Amino acid sequence: CASSSGHITGELFF.

V is TRBV7-9 and J is TRBJ1-1; 9 nucleotides line up with TRBD1. Germline V gene data show CDR1 as SEHNR and CDR2 as FQNEAQ (reference sequence). V lost 3 bases, J lost 4 bases, and 0 bases stayed unmatched. The CDR3 is 13 amino acids. CDR3 loop: CASSLGQGTEAFF. CDR3 DNA: TGTGCCAGCAGCTTGGGACAGGGCACTGAAGCTTTCTTT.

The chain uses TRBV19 and TRBJ2-7, with D perhaps TRBD1 (6 bases). The length of the CDR3 is 11 residues. In germline, CDR1 is LNHDA, CDR2 SQIVND (reference sequence). With 4 bases removed from V and 10 bases from J, the gap between germline ends came to 11 bases. The CDR3 nucleotides read TGTGCCAGTAGTAGCCGGGACAAACAGTACTTC. Protein sequence: CASSSRDKQYF.

This clone was counted once. V is TRBV19 and J is TRBJ1-6, with a weak D call TRBD1 (5 bases). Germline CDR1 and CDR2: LNHDA and SQIVND (reference sequence). The length of the CDR3 is 15 residues. Trimming stripped 5 bases from V and 4 bases from J, with 12 bases between. CDR3 DNA: TGTGCCAGTAGTGATGGGGGGGGATATAATTCACCCCTCCACTTT. This encodes CASSDGGGYNSPLHF.